This T cell receptor beta chain was retrieved from a study of shared clonotypes between healthy human individuals. In the study overall: Donor ages ranged 18 to 49 years: two women, three men.

The V end lost 3 bases, the J end lost 2 bases, and 1 base lay between the germline ends. Germline values: CDR1 GTSNPN, CDR2 SVGIG (reference sequence). There are 10 residues in the CDR3. The test was conducted at deep level. Several immunoSEQ plates received, in even portions, the genomic DNA of each subset. Using around 180 ng DNA, tens of thousands of T cell genomes, the sorted-subset replicate PCRs were run. Method: immunoSEQ multiplex PCR; TCRdb's copy keeps in-frame clones and lacks some. Of millions of clones listed, approximately 93% are singletons. This clone was counted only a few times. This sample also contains other DNA sequences that code for the same CDR3.

This receptor was taken from a man between 18 and 29 years old in good health. Some clones in this sample may be carry-over from other donors' samples. This chain links TRBV30 with TRBJ2-5; no firm D call. The specimen was naive CD4+ T cells from PBMCs. Indicated subset: CD45RA+ positively selected. CDR3 nucleotides: TGTGCCTGGAGACAAGAGACCCAGTACTTC. Encoded protein: CAWRQETQYF.